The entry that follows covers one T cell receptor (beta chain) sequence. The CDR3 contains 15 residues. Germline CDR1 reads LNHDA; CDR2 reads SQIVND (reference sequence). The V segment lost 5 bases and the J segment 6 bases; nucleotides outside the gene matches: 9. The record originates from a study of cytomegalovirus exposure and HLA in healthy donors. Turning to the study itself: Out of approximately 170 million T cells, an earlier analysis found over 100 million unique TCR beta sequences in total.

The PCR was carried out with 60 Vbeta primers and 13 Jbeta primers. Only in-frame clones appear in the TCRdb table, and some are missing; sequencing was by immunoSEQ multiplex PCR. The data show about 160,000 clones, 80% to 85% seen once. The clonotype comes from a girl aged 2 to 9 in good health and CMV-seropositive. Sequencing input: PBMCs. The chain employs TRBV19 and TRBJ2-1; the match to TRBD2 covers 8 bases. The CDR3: CASSLSGSPLNEQFF. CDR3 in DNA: TGTGCCAGTAGTCTAAGCGGGAGTCCCCTCAATGAGCAGTTCTTC.